Listed below are T cell receptor beta chains from one sample, sequenced in a study of blood T cell repertoires in COVID-19. Clones were sequenced by immunoSEQ multiplex PCR, and TCRdb holds only the in-frame ones, with some missing. The table has over 200,000 clones, about 88% seen once. The specimen was peripheral blood. These receptors originate from a man aged 40-50 years with active or convalescent COVID-19. Both conserved end residues are part of each CDR3. Each record gives: V gene, J gene, CDR3 protein.

TRBV28,TRBJ2-7,CASSALFTGTGAPYEQYF
TRBV19,TRBJ1-1,CASSIIGTGRTEAFF
TRBV7-2,TRBJ2-3,CASSLGAFPTDTQYF
TRBV5-1,TRBJ2-7,CASSLHSGSYEQYF
TRBV2,TRBJ2-2,CASSDGRGTGELFF
TRBV27,TRBJ1-2,CASSLIRPTGFLYGYTF
TRBV4-1,TRBJ1-3,CASSQLPPGVGGNTIYF
TRBV7-9,TRBJ1-1,CASSLSLQGGTEAFF
TRBV5-1,TRBJ2-7,CASSLVPRTANYEQYF
TRBV11-2,TRBJ1-2,CASSLTRGVYYGYTF
TRBV9,TRBJ2-2,CASSPPGKPITGELFF
TRBV5-1,TRBJ2-3,CASSLDRNSDTQYF
TRBV12-5,TRBJ1-4,CASSGSTNEKLFF
TRBV27,TRBJ1-3,CASSETGQGAWNTIYF
TRBV5-1,TRBJ2-7,CASSPSGGGEQYF
TRBV19,TRBJ1-4,CASSILTGTNEKLFF
TRBV7-2,TRBJ2-6,CASSLAGREISGANVLTF
TRBV28,TRBJ1-4,CASSFVGGKTNEKLFF
TRBV5-6,TRBJ2-1,CASSWSGGAGDEQFF
TRBV27,TRBJ1-6,CASRADRQSSYNSPLHF
TRBV28,TRBJ1-5,CASSTTGTVVGPQHF
TRBV19,TRBJ1-5,CASSNGQGITSNQPQHF
TRBV28,TRBJ1-6,CASRRQVQRSSYNSPLHF
TRBV5-1,TRBJ1-2,CASSERGVYGYTF
TRBV6-5,TRBJ1-1,CASSSNWGSSEAFF
TRBV25-1,TRBJ2-1,CASSADNEQFF
TRBV7-8,TRBJ2-7,CASSPLRHLGEQYF
TRBV7-9,TRBJ2-1,CASSLVLTRDRTPYNEQFF
TRBV28,TRBJ2-2,CASSFQGGTGELFF
TRBV6-5,TRBJ1-2,CASSYSNPGTGTGYTF
TRBV28,TRBJ1-1,CASSFLRQGRNTEAFF
TRBV30,TRBJ1-6,CAWARQGGNSPLHF
TRBV11-3,TRBJ2-7,CASSEGQGAASYEQYF
TRBV6-5,TRBJ1-5,CASDDRGRRNQPQHF
TRBV28,TRBJ1-1,CASSSGGAVPEAFF
TRBV27,TRBJ1-3,CASTVGGPSAGNTIYF
TRBV23-1,TRBJ1-4,CASSLQGESNEKLFF
TRBV9,TRBJ2-5,CASSVVPGGLQETQYF
TRBV28,TRBJ2-3,CASSPPQATGGADDTQYF
TRBV7-2,TRBJ2-7,CASSLATGLGIYEQYF
TRBV3-1/TRBV3-2,TRBJ2-7,CASSLRTSGPSSYEQYF
TRBV6-6,TRBJ1-2,CASSSPTDRNYGYTF
TRBV5-4,TRBJ2-2,CASSLQGWDTGELFF
TRBV11-2,TRBJ1-1,CASSPFYRGKLNTEAFF
TRBV6-6,TRBJ1-3,CASLPDSGNTIYF
TRBV7-2,TRBJ2-3,CASSSGLAGFGDTQYF
TRBV19,TRBJ1-1,CASSISVNTEAFF
TRBV5-1,TRBJ1-4,CASSFGTGRAEKLFF
TRBV7-3,TRBJ1-1,CASSSTGQSLIAEAFF
TRBV6-6,TRBJ2-2,CASRREGGELFF
TRBV9,TRBJ1-2,CASSATTGATGHGYTF